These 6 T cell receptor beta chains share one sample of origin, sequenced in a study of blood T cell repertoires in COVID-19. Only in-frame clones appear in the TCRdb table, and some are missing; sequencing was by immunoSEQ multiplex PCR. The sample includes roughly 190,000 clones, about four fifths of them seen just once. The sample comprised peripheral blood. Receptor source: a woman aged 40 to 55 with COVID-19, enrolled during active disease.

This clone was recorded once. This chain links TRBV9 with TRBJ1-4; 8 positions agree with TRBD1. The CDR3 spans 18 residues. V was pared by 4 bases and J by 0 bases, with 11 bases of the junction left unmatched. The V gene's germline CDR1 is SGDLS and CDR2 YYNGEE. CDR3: CASSSRQGFGATNEKLFF. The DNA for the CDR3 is TGTGCCAGCAGCTCACGACAGGGGTTTGGTGCAACTAATGAAAAACTGTTTTTT.

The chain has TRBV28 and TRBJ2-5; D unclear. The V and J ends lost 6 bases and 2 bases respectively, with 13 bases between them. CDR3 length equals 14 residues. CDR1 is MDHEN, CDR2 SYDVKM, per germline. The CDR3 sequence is CASSPLGRQETQYF. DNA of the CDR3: TGTGCCAGCAGCCCACTGGGCAGGCAAGAGACCCAGTACTTC.

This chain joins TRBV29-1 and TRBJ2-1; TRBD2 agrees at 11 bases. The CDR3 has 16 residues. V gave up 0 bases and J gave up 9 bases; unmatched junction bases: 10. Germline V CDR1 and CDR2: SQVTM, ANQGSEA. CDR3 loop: CSVEDPPTSGRGEQFF. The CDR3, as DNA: TGCAGCGTTGAAGATCCTCCTACTAGCGGGAGAGGTGAGCAGTTCTTC.

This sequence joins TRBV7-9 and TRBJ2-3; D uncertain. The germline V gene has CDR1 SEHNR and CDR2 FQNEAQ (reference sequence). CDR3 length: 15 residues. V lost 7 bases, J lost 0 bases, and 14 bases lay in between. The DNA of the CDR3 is TGTGCCAGCACCGCAAGCCAACCTAGCACAGATACGCAGTATTTT. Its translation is CASTASQPSTDTQYF. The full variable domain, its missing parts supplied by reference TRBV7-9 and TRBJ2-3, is DTGVSQNPRHKITKRGQNVTFRCDPISEHNRLYWYRQTLGQGPEFLTYFQNEAQLEKSRLLSDRFSAERPKGSFSTLEIQRTEQGDSAMYLCASTASQPSTDTQYFGPGTRLTVL.

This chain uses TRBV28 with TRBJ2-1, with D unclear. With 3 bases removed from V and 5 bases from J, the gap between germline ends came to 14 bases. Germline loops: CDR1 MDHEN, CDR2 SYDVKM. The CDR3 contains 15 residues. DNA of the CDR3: TGTGCCAGCAGTTTGACCCCAGAACAGAACAATGAGCAGTTCTTC. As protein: CASSLTPEQNNEQFF.

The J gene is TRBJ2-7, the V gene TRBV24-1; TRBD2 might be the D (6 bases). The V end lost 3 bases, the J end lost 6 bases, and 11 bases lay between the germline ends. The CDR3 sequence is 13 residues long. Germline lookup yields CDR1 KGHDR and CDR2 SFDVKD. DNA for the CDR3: TGTGCCACCAGTGATGGGGGGAAGGGCGAGCAGTACTTC. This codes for CATSDGGKGEQYF.